This T cell receptor (beta chain) was observed in a study of early stage breast cancer tumors. Study-level information: The ER+/PR+/HER2- tumors included seven or eight ductal and a handful of lobular carcinomas.

V lost 7 bases to trimming and J lost 7 bases, with 23 bases between them. The length of the CDR3 is 15 residues. The V gene's germline CDR1 is MDHEN and CDR2 SYDVKM. General study findings and limits: Tumors had approximately 2.5-fold higher T cell density than normal breast.

A word on this clone: Its antigen is not identified.

Generated by immunoSEQ multiplex PCR, the TCRdb table keeps only in-frame clones and is missing some. Seen here are about 31,000 clones, 60% to 80% observed once, and the top ten hold 4.7%. The chain is built from TRBV28 and TRBJ2-7; the D call may be TRBD1 or TRBD2 (6 bases each). Sequences were obtained from blood. This TCR was sampled from a person aged 35-55 years with breast cancer. The CDR3 nucleotides are TGTGCCAGCACCTCCCCGACTAGTGGGGGCAAAGAGCAGTACTTC. This gives the protein CASTSPTSGGKEQYF.